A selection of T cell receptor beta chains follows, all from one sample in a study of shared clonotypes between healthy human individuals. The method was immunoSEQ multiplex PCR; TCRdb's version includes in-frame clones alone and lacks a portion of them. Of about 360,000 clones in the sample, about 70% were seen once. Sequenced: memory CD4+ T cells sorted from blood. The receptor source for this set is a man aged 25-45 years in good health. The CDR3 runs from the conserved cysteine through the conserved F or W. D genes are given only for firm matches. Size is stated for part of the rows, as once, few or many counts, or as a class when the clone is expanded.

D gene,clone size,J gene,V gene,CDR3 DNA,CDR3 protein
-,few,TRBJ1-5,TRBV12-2,TGTGCAAGTCGCTTATTTCGGAATAGCAATCAGCCCCAGCATTTT,CASRLFRNSNQPQHF
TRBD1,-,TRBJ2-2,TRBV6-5,TGTGCCAGCAGCCAGGGGGCGATCGGGGAGCTGTTTTTT,CASSQGAIGELFF
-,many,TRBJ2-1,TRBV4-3,TGCGCCAGCAGCCAAGATTGGGGGAGCCCCTCGCAGTTCTTC,CASSQDWGSPSQFF
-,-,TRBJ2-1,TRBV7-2,TGTGCCAGCAGCTTAACACTATTTACCTACAATGAGCAGTTCTTC,CASSLTLFTYNEQFF
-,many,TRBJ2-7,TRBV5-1,TGCGCCAGCAGCTTGGGCGGGACACGCTCCTACGAGCAGTACTTC,CASSLGGTRSYEQYF
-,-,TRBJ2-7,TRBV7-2,TGTGCCAGCAGCTTAGGCAGAGCCTACGAGCAGTACTTC,CASSLGRAYEQYF
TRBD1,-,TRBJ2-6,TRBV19,TGTGCCAGTAGCCAGGGGGCGAATGGGGCCAACGTCCTGACTTTC,CASSQGANGANVLTF
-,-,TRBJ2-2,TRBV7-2,TGTGCCAGCAGCTTAATGCGGCTAAAGAACACCGGGGAGCTGTTTTTT,CASSLMRLKNTGELFF
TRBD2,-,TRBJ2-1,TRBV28,TGTGCCAGCACCGCGGGACTAGCGGGACGCAATGAGCAGTTCTTC,CASTAGLAGRNEQFF
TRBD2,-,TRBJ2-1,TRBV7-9,TGTGCCAGCAGCTTAGGTCTAGCGGGAGCCCACAATGAGCAGTTCTTC,CASSLGLAGAHNEQFF
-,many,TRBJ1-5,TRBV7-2,TGTGCCAGCAGCTTTCAGGGGTGGGGCAATCAGCCCCAGCATTTT,CASSFQGWGNQPQHF
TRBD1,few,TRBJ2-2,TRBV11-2,TGTGCCAGCAGCCGAATCCGTAAGACAGGGGCCACAACCGGGGAGCTGTTTTTT,CASSRIRKTGATTGELFF
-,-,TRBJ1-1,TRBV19,TGTGCCAGTAGTACCAGGGCCACTGAAGCTTTCTTT,CASSTRATEAFF
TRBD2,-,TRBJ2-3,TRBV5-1,TGCGCCAGCAGCGAACTAGCGGAGGTTGGGCATACGCAGTATTTT,CASSELAEVGHTQYF
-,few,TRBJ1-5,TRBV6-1,TGTGCCACTCTCATAGGGAATAGCAATCAGCCCCAGCATTTT,CATLIGNSNQPQHF
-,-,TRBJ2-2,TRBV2,TGTGCCAGCAACATAAACGACGGGGAGCTGTTTTTT,CASNINDGELFF
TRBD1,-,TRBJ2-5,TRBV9,TGTGCCAGCAGCGTAGACGACAGGGGGTCAGAGACCCAGTACTTC,CASSVDDRGSETQYF
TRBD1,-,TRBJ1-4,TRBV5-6,TGTGCCAGCAGCCAGGGGGGGCGGACAGGGCGAGAAAAACTGTTTTTT,CASSQGGRTGREKLFF
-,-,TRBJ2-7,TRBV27,TGTGCCAGCAGACAGTCCCCGCGACAGCGGTCCTACGAGCAGTACTTC,CASRQSPRQRSYEQYF
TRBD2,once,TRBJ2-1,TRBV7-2,TGTGCCAGCAGCGGGGGACTAGCTTACAATGAGCAGTTCTTC,CASSGGLAYNEQFF
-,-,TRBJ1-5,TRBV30,TGTGCCTGGAGTGTCACCCCTCTGAGACATTCCAGCAATCAGCCCCAGCATTTT,CAWSVTPLRHSSNQPQHF
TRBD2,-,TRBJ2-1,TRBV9,TGTGCCAGCAGCGACATAGGAGCGGGAGTAGAGTTCTTC,CASSDIGAGVEFF
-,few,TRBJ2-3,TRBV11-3,TGTGCCAGCAGCCGGGGCCAGGGGTACCAGGCAGATACGCAGTATTTT,CASSRGQGYQADTQYF
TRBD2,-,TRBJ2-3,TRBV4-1,TGCGCCAGCAGCCAAGATCCCCCAGCGGGAGGGCACGATACGCAGTATTTT,CASSQDPPAGGHDTQYF
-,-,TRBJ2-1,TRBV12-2,TGTGCAAGTCGCTTAGCGCGCTCTTGGGACCCCTCCTACAATGAGCAGTTCTTC,CASRLARSWDPSYNEQFF
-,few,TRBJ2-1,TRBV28,TGTGCCAGCGGATCGGTGATCTCCATCATTGAGCAGTTCTTC,CASGSVISIIEQFF
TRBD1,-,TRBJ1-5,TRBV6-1,TGTGCCAGTCGACAGGGTCGACAGCCCCAGCATTTT,CASRQGRQPQHF
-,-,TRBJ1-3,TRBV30,TGTGCCTGGACAAGTGGGGGTACGGGAAACACCATATATTTT,CAWTSGGTGNTIYF
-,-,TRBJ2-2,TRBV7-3,TGTGCCAGCCATCCCGGGGGGCGAGCGTCCGGGGAGCTGTTTTTT,CASHPGGRASGELFF
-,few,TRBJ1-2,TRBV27,TGTGCCAGCAGTTTCTCGCAGGGGAGCGGCTACACCTTC,CASSFSQGSGYTF
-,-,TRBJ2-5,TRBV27,TGTGCCAGCAGTTTATTCCCAGGGGAAGAGACCCAGTACTTC,CASSLFPGEETQYF
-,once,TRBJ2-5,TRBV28,TGTGCCAGCAGTTTAATCAAGGGGACCCAGTACTTC,CASSLIKGTQYF
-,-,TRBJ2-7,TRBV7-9,TGTGCCAGCAGCAGGGACTTGACCTACGAGCAGTACTTC,CASSRDLTYEQYF
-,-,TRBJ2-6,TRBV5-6,TGTGCCAGCAGCTTAATGGACCAGACAGCCTCTGGGGCCAACGTCCTGACTTTC,CASSLMDQTASGANVLTF
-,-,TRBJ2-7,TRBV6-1,TGTGCCAGCAGTGAACGTGCCATCTACGAGCAGTACTTC,CASSERAIYEQYF
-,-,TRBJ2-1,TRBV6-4,TGTGCCAGCAGTGACGAAAGCGGTTCCTACAATGAGCAGTTCTTC,CASSDESGSYNEQFF
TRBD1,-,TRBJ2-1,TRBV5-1,TGCGCCAGCAGCCGACAGGGCGACAATGAGCAGTTCTTC,CASSRQGDNEQFF
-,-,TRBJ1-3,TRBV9,TGTGCCAGCAGCGTAGACAGCCTCTCCGGAAACACCATATATTTT,CASSVDSLSGNTIYF
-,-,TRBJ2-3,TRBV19,TGTGCCAGTAGTATAGGAGGGGTTAGCACAGATACGCAGTATTTT,CASSIGGVSTDTQYF
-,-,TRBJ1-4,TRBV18,TGTGCCAGCTCACCACCGGCGAATGAAAAACTGTTTTTT,CASSPPANEKLFF
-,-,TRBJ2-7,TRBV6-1,TGTGCCAGCAGTGAACGTGAGGACTTCTACGAGCAGTACTTC,CASSEREDFYEQYF
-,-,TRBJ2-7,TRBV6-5,TGTGCCAGCAGCAGACACAAGAACGAGCAGTACTTC,CASSRHKNEQYF
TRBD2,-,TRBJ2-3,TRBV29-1,TGCAGCGTTGAACAGACTAGCGGTTCAGATACGCAGTATTTT,CSVEQTSGSDTQYF
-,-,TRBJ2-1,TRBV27,TGTGCCAGCAGTAGGAGAATCTCTACCGGTTTGGATGAGCAGTTCTTC,CASSRRISTGLDEQFF
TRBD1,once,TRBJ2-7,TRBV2,TGTGCCAGCAGCGAGGACAGGAGAACCTACGAGCAGTACTTC,CASSEDRRTYEQYF
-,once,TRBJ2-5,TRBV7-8,TGTGCCAGCAGCTACAGCTCGAGGGGCGCCCAAGAGACCCAGTACTTC,CASSYSSRGAQETQYF
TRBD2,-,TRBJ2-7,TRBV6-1,TGTGCCAGCAGTGCTTTAGCGGGGCTCTCCTACGAGCAGTACTTC,CASSALAGLSYEQYF
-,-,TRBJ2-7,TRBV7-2,TGTGCCAGCAGCTTTGACAGGAGCTCCTACGAGCAGTACTTC,CASSFDRSSYEQYF
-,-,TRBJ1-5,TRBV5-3,TGTGCCAGAAGCTTGGCCGCAGGGACGGTGAAATCTAATCAGCCCCAGCATTTT,CARSLAAGTVKSNQPQHF
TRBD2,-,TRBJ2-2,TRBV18,TGTGCCAGCTCACCACTTGGGGCTAGCGGGAGTCCTTCGAACACCGGGGAGCTGTTTTTT,CASSPLGASGSPSNTGELFF
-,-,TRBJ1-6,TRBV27,TGTGCCAGCAGTTTATCAGGGGGAGGGTTTCCCCTCCACTTT,CASSLSGGGFPLHF
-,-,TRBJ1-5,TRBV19,TGTGCCAGTAGCCCTAACGGGGGCAATCAGCCCCAGCATTTT,CASSPNGGNQPQHF
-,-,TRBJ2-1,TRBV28,TGTGCCAGCAGTTTCTTTGCCGTTAGGGATGAGCAGTTCTTC,CASSFFAVRDEQFF
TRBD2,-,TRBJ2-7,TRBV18,TGTGCCAGCCAGACTAGCGGGAGTTACGAGCAGTACTTC,CASQTSGSYEQYF
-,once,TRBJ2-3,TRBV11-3,TGTGCCAGCAGCTTAGGAGGAGGGCAGGGTTCAGATACGCAGTATTTT,CASSLGGGQGSDTQYF
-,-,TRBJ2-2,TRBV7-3,TGTGCCAGCAGCTTAGGGGTCTCGAACACCGGGGAGCTGTTTTTT,CASSLGVSNTGELFF
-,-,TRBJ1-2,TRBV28,TGTGGGTGGGGGAACTATGGCTACACCTTC,CGWGNYGYTF